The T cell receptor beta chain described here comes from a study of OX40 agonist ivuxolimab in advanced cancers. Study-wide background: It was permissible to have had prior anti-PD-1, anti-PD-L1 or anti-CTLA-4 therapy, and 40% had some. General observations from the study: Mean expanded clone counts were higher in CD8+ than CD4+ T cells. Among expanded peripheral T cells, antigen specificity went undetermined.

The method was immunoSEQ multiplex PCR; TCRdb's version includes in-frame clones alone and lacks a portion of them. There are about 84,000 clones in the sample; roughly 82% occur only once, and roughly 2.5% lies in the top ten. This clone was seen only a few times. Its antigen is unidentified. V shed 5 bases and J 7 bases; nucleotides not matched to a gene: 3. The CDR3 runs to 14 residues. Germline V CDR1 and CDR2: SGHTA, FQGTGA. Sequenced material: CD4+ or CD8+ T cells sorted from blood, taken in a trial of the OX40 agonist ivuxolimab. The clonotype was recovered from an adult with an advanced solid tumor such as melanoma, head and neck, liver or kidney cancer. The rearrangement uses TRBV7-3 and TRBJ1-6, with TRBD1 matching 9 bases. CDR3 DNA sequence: TGTGCCAGCAGCCCGGACAGGGGAAATTCACCCCTCCACTTT. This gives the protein CASSPDRGNSPLHF.